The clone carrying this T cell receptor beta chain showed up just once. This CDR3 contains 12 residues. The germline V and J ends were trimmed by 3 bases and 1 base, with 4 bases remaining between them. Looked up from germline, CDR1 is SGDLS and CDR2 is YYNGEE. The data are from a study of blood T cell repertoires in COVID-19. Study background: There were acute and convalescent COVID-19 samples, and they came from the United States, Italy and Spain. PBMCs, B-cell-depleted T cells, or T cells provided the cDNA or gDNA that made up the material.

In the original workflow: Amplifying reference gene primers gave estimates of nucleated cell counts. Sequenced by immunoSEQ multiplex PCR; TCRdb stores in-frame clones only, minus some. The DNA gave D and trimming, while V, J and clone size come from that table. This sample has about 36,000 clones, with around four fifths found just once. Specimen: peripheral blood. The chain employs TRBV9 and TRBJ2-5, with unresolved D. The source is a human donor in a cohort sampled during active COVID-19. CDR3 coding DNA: TGTGCCAGCAGCGCGTCCCAAGAGACCCAGTACTTC. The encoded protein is CASSASQETQYF.